Following are 32 T cell receptor beta chains from one sample sequenced in a study of shared clonotypes between healthy human individuals. Selected positively for CCR7 and CD45RO-negative, naive CD8 cells excluded terminally differentiated effector memory CD45RA+ cells. The method was immunoSEQ multiplex PCR; TCRdb's version includes in-frame clones alone and lacks a portion of them. The sample includes just over 2,000,000 clones, about 94% seen only once; the top ten take roughly 1.1%. The sequenced sample consisted of naive CD8+ T cells sorted from blood. All receptors derive from a man aged 18 to 29 in good health.

The chain combines TRBV27 with TRBJ2-5; D call uncertain. The J call may be mistaken, given a closer DNA end match to TRBJ2-7. This CDR3 region has 13 residues. CDR1 and CDR2 (germline): MNHEY, SMNVEV (reference sequence). This CDR3 reads CASSSRPAYEQYF. The CDR3 DNA reads TGTGCCAGCAGTTCCCGGCCCGCCTACGAGCAGTACTTC.

The CDR3 region has the DNA TGTGCCAGCAGCTTAATCGTAACCCCGGCAACGGATGAGCAGTTCTTC. It specifies CASSLIVTPATDEQFF. This sequence joins TRBV7-9 and TRBJ2-1; D unclear. The V end was cut by 2 bases, the J end by 8 bases, with 19 bases between. Germline assignment: CDR1 SEHNR and CDR2 FQNEAQ (reference sequence). CDR3 length: 16 residues.

The V and J genes are TRBV18 and TRBJ1-1; D possibly corresponds to TRBD1 (6 bases). The CDR3 sequence is 13 residues long. Between the trimmed V and J ends, which lost 4 bases and 3 bases, there was a span of 9 bases. Germline values: CDR1 KGHSH, CDR2 LQKENI. CDR3 protein: CASSLDRYTEAFF. CDR3 bases: TGTGCCAGCTCACTTGACAGGTACACTGAAGCTTTCTTT.

The table lists this clone with a count of one. The chain joins TRBV6-5 to TRBJ2-2; D gene uncertain. Trimming stripped 2 bases from V and 0 bases from J, with 7 bases between. Germline V gives CDR1 MNHEY, CDR2 SVGAGI. CDR3 length equals 15 residues. The CDR3 spells CASSYEPANTGELFF. In nucleotides, the CDR3 is TGTGCCAGCAGTTACGAGCCGGCGAACACCGGGGAGCTGTTTTTT.

The chain joins TRBV6-5 to TRBJ2-2; D uncertain. V was trimmed by 4 bases and J by 3 bases, leaving 9 bases between them. The CDR3 extends over 14 amino acids. Germline V gives CDR1 MNHEY, CDR2 SVGAGI. CDR3 nucleotide sequence: TGTGCCAGCAGTTTTTCGACTTACACCGGGGAGCTGTTTTTT. Translated: CASSFSTYTGELFF.

The chain recombines TRBV5-1 with TRBJ1-1, with D unresolved. The germline V gene encodes CDR1 SGHRS and CDR2 YFSETQ. The CDR3 has 13 amino acids. Trimming left V 4 bases short and J 5 bases short, with 12 bases between. CDR3 bases: TGCGCCAGCAGCCTTAACTGGGGAACTGAAGCTTTCTTT. This codes for CASSLNWGTEAFF.

V and J are TRBV13 and TRBJ2-3, with D unclear. The V end was cut by 4 bases, the J end by 2 bases, with 7 bases between. The CDR3 covers 13 residues. CDR1 is PRHDT, CDR2 FYEKMQ, per germline (reference sequence). The CDR3 DNA reads TGTGCCAGCAGCTCACACTACACAGATACGCAGTATTTT. Amino acids: CASSSHYTDTQYF.

This clone was seen a single time. Other DNA sequences in this specimen translate into the identical CDR3. V is TRBV9 and J is TRBJ2-3; D gene unclear. This CDR3 spans 13 amino acids. Trimming left V 5 bases short and J 0 bases short, with 7 bases between. CDR1 is SGDLS and CDR2 is YYNGEE in the germline V gene. In nucleotides, the CDR3 is TGTGCCAGCAGTCGTAGTAGCACAGATACGCAGTATTTT. It is translated as CASSRSSTDTQYF.

V gene TRBV27 combines with J gene TRBJ1-2; the match to TRBD1 covers 7 bases. The V gene's germline CDR1 is MNHEY and CDR2 SMNVEV (reference sequence). V lost 2 bases, J lost 8 bases, and 8 bases stayed unmatched. This CDR3 contains 14 residues. The CDR3 reads CASSLHGSRGGYTF. In DNA form, the CDR3 reads TGTGCCAGCAGTTTACACGGGTCCAGGGGGGGCTACACCTTC.

The rearrangement joins TRBV19 to TRBJ2-7; D perhaps matches TRBD1 (6 bases). Germline-derived CDR1 and CDR2 are LNHDA and SQIVND (reference sequence). This CDR3 is 15 amino acids long. V lost 1 base and J 2 bases, leaving 12 bases between the germline ends. The CDR3: CASSIGPGEPYEQYF. The CDR3 nucleotides are TGTGCCAGTAGTATAGGGCCAGGGGAACCCTACGAGCAGTACTTC.

In this sample, this clone turned up once. The V call is TRBV4-1, the J call TRBJ2-7; the match to TRBD2 covers 8 bases. The V gene's germline CDR1 is MGHRA and CDR2 YSYEKL. The trim removed 6 bases at V and 2 bases at J, leaving 12 bases unmatched. The CDR3 runs to 16 residues. CDR3 protein: CASRRTSGGLAYEQYF. The CDR3 DNA sequence: TGCGCCAGCAGGCGCACTTCGGGGGGACTAGCCTACGAGCAGTACTTC.

The genes are TRBV4-1 and TRBJ2-2, with D unresolved. V lost 4 bases and J 8 bases, leaving 8 bases between the germline ends. CDR1 and CDR2 (germline): MGHRA, YSYEKL. This CDR3 contains 12 residues. CDR3 in amino acids: CASSLVGGELFF. CDR3 sequence (DNA): TGCGCCAGCAGCCTAGTCGGGGGGGAGCTGTTTTTT.

The chain is built from TRBV5-1 and TRBJ2-3; 10 bases are a match to TRBD2. Germline CDR1 SGHRS, CDR2 YFSETQ. V lost 0 bases and J lost 5; bases outside the gene matches: 6. This CDR3 spans 16 amino acids. The CDR3 bases are TGCGCCAGCAGCTTGGAGGCTAGCGGGGGATTAGATACGCAGTATTTT. The encoded protein is CASSLEASGGLDTQYF.

V is TRBV11-2 and J is TRBJ1-1; D is undetermined. Germline assignment: CDR1 SGHAT and CDR2 FQNNGV. V lost 5 bases and J 3 bases, leaving 10 bases between the germline ends. The CDR3 covers 13 residues. The CDR3 coding sequence is TGTGCCAGCAGCCCGGACTTGGACACTGAAGCTTTCTTT. It codes for CASSPDLDTEAFF.

This chain uses TRBV14 with TRBJ1-4, with 7 bases aligning to TRBD1. Losses at the gene ends were 5 bases for V and 11 bases for J; bases not matched to a gene: 5. The CDR3 loop spans 12 amino acids. Germline V gene sequence: CDR1 SGHDN, CDR2 FVKESK. CDR3 sequence (DNA): TGTGCCAGCAGCGCCCAGGGGGTTAAACTGTTTTTT. Its translation: CASSAQGVKLFF. Full variable domain (outside the CDR3, taken from reference TRBV14 and TRBJ1-4): EAGVTQFPSHSVIEKGQTVTLRCDPISGHDNLYWYRRVMGKEIKFLLHFVKESKQDESGMPNNRFLAERTGGTYSTLKVQPAELEDSGVYFCASSAQGVKLFFGSGTQLSVL.

The V call is TRBV7-9, the J call TRBJ1-1; TRBD1 might be the D (6 bases). V was clipped by 6 bases and J by 0 bases, with 11 bases between them. Germline-derived CDR1 and CDR2 are SEHNR and FQNEAQ (reference sequence). The CDR3 runs to 14 residues. The CDR3 sequence: CASSYGQLNTEAFF. The CDR3 coding sequence is TGTGCCAGCAGTTACGGACAGTTGAACACTGAAGCTTTCTTT.

The chain recombines TRBV7-9 with TRBJ1-4; no reliable D call. Looked up from germline, CDR1 is SEHNR and CDR2 is FQNEAQ (reference sequence). V was pared by 5 bases and J by 4 bases, with 14 bases between. CDR3 length equals 15 residues. The CDR3 here is CASSVEAASNEKLFF. The CDR3, as DNA: TGTGCCAGCAGCGTAGAGGCGGCAAGTAATGAAAAACTGTTTTTT.

The V and J genes are TRBV5-1 and TRBJ2-7; TRBD1 or TRBD2 may be the D gene (5 bases each). This CDR3 is built from 13 residues. Per germline, CDR1 SGHRS and CDR2 YFSETQ. Trimming left V 5 bases short and J 4 bases short, with 13 bases between. CDR3 amino acids: CASRGEGVYEQYF. As DNA, the CDR3 is TGCGCCAGCAGGGGGGAAGGCGTTTACGAGCAGTACTTC.

The V and J genes are TRBV29-1 and TRBJ2-2; 7 bases match TRBD2. The CDR3 loop spans 15 amino acids. V lost 3 bases and J lost 0; bases outside the gene matches: 4. CDR1 is SQVTM, CDR2 ANQGSEA, per germline. The CDR3 is CSVEVAGANTGELFF. The CDR3 bases are TGCAGCGTTGAGGTGGCGGGGGCGAACACCGGGGAGCTGTTTTTT.

V is TRBV5-6 and J is TRBJ2-1; the match to TRBD2 covers 11 bases. After removal of 2 bases from V and 1 base from J, the junction contained 8 bases not matched to a gene. The CDR3 totals 18 residues. From germline, CDR1 is SGHDT and CDR2 YYEEEE. CDR3 sequence reads: CASSLTSGRIGSYNEQFF. For the CDR3, the DNA is TGTGCCAGCAGCTTAACTAGCGGGAGAATTGGGTCCTACAATGAGCAGTTCTTC.

This chain connects TRBV13 to TRBJ2-7, with D maybe TRBD2 (5 bases). The CDR3 covers 14 residues. The V gene's germline CDR1 is PRHDT and CDR2 FYEKMQ (reference sequence). V lost 5 bases to trimming and J lost 2 bases, with 13 bases between them. The CDR3 region has the DNA TGTGCCAGCAGCCGGGGTGGGGATACCTACGAGCAGTACTTC. Translating it yields CASSRGGDTYEQYF. Complete variable domain (other parts from reference TRBV13 and TRBJ2-7): AAGVIQSPRHLIKEKRETATLKCYPIPRHDTVYWYQQGPGQDPQFLISFYEKMQSDKGSIPDRFSAQQFSDYHSELNMSSLELGDSALYFCASSRGGDTYEQYFGPGTRLTVT.

The chain employs TRBV19 and TRBJ2-7; 10 nucleotides match TRBD1. CDR1 is LNHDA and CDR2 is SQIVND in the germline V gene (reference sequence). The CDR3 runs to 14 residues. Trimming took 5 bases from V and 6 from J; bases not matched to a gene: 7. The CDR3 loop reads CASSPWDRGGEQYF. Written as DNA, the CDR3 is TGTGCCAGTAGTCCGTGGGACAGGGGAGGCGAGCAGTACTTC.

Points on this clone: Additional DNA sequences in this sample encode the identical CDR3. V usage is TRBV27 and J usage is TRBJ2-7; D is unclear. Germline V CDR1 and CDR2: MNHEY, SMNVEV (reference sequence). This CDR3 region has 13 residues. V gave up 4 bases and J gave up 1 base, with 8 bases separating them. Written as DNA, the CDR3 is TGTGCCAGCAGTTATCGGGTTTCCTACGAGCAGTACTTC. This translates into CASSYRVSYEQYF.

The chain has TRBV4-3 and TRBJ1-2; 10 bases match TRBD1. CDR3 length: 15 residues. Trimming at V came to 0 bases and at J to 7 bases, leaving 5 bases not matched to a gene. Germline CDR1 reads LGHNA; CDR2 reads YSLEER. For the CDR3, the DNA is TGCGCCAGCAGCCAAGATCCGACAGGGGGCCTTGGCTACACCTTC. Its protein product is CASSQDPTGGLGYTF.

The rearrangement uses TRBV15 and TRBJ1-5; 8 nucleotides line up with TRBD1. Germline CDR1 and CDR2: LNHNV and YYDKDF (reference sequence). This CDR3 spans 15 amino acids. With V trimmed by 5 bases and J by 9 bases, 12 bases remained unmatched. CDR3 in DNA: TGTGCCACCAGCGAAGGGACAGGAGAGTTCCCGCCCCAGCATTTT. Translated, it gives CATSEGTGEFPPQHF.

This clone was recorded only once. The genes are TRBV6-6 and TRBJ1-5, with D perhaps matching TRBD1 (6 bases). This CDR3 comprises 12 residues. The germline gives CDR1 MNHNY, CDR2 SVGAGI (reference sequence). V shed 8 bases and J shed 4 bases, with 9 bases lying between them. CDR3 amino acids: CASRTVNQPQHF. The CDR3 nucleotides read TGTGCCAGCCGGACAGTAAATCAGCCCCAGCATTTT.

Ten or more counts support this clone. The sample has other DNA sequences that encode this CDR3 too. This rearrangement joins TRBV13 to TRBJ2-2; D unclear. The germline V and J ends were trimmed by 1 base and 2 bases, with 2 bases remaining between them. There are 13 residues in the CDR3. Germline loops: CDR1 PRHDT, CDR2 FYEKMQ (reference sequence). CDR3 residues: CASSLANTGELFF. The CDR3 coding sequence is TGTGCCAGCAGCTTAGCCAACACCGGGGAGCTGTTTTTT.

The chain couples TRBV2 to TRBJ2-7; D may be TRBD1 (5 bases). The V and J ends lost 8 bases and 4 bases respectively, with 12 bases between them. Per germline, CDR1 SNHLY and CDR2 FYNNEI. The CDR3 extends over 12 amino acids. This CDR3 reads CASQAGSYEQYF. CDR3 sequence (DNA): TGTGCCAGCCAGGCAGGGTCTTACGAGCAGTACTTC. Based on the CDR3 plus reference TRBV2 and TRBJ2-7, the full variable domain is EPEVTQTPSHQVTQMGQEVILRCVPISNHLYFYWYRQILGQKVEFLVSFYNNEISEKSEIFDDQFSVERPDGSNFTLKIRSTKLEDSAMYFCASQAGSYEQYFGPGTRLTVT.

The rearrangement joins TRBV2 to TRBJ1-2; D unresolved. The CDR3 consists of 10 residues. Germline CDR1 SNHLY, CDR2 FYNNEI. Deletions cut 9 bases from V and 8 bases from J, with 10 bases between. In nucleotides, the CDR3 is TGTGCCAGGTTTTTAGACGGCTACACCTTC. Protein: CARFLDGYTF. Looking up the rest from reference TRBV2 and TRBJ1-2 gives the full variable domain: EPEVTQTPSHQVTQMGQEVILRCVPISNHLYFYWYRQILGQKVEFLVSFYNNEISEKSEIFDDQFSVERPDGSNFTLKIRSTKLEDSAMYFCARFLDGYTFGSGTRLTVV.

In nucleotides, the CDR3 is TGCGCCAGCAGCCAAGACTCCAGCCTCCTGTACGGCTACACCTTC. This gives the protein CASSQDSSLLYGYTF. This sequence joins TRBV4-1 and TRBJ1-2; no firm D call. Germline V gene sequence: CDR1 MGHRA, CDR2 YSYEKL. Trimming left V 0 bases short and J 8 bases short, with 16 bases between. This CDR3 contains 15 residues.

This chain joins TRBV19 and TRBJ2-1, with unresolved D. V lost 0 bases and J 8 bases, leaving 14 bases between the germline ends. The CDR3 totals 15 residues. Germline CDR1 LNHDA, CDR2 SQIVND (reference sequence). The CDR3 bases are TGTGCCAGTAGTATAGATGGGCAGGCTCGGGATGAGCAGTTCTTC. Residues: CASSIDGQARDEQFF.

This chain uses TRBV6-5 with TRBJ1-2; 7 nucleotides agree with TRBD1. V lost 2 bases, J lost 8 bases, and 11 bases stayed unmatched. This CDR3 has 15 residues. Germline-derived CDR1 and CDR2 are MNHEY and SVGAGI. The CDR3 sequence is CASSYGGSQGGGYTF. The CDR3, as DNA: TGTGCCAGCAGTTACGGCGGCAGTCAGGGGGGAGGCTACACCTTC.